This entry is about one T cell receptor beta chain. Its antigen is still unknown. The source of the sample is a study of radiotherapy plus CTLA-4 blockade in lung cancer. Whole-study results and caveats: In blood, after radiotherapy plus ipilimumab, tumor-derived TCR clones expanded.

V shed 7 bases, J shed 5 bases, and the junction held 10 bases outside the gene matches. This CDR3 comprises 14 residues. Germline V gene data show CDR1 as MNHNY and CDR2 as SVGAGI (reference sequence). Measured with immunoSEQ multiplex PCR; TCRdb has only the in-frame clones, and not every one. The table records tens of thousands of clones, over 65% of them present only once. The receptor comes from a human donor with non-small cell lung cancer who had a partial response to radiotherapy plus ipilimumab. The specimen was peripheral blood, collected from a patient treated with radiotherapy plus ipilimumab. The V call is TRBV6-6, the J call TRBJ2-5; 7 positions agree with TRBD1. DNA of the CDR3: TGTGCCAGCAAGAGACAGGGCGGCGGGGAGACCCAGTACTTC. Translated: CASKRQGGGETQYF.